The 23 T cell receptor beta chains below all came from one sample that was sequenced in a study of blood T cell repertoires in COVID-19. TCRdb's table, derived via immunoSEQ multiplex PCR, lists solely in-frame clones and lacks some. Here the sample spans some 290,000 clones, 89% being singletons. Input material: peripheral blood. These receptors were taken from a woman aged 25 to 39 with COVID-19, enrolled during active disease.

This sequence joins TRBV11-2 and TRBJ1-6, with unresolved D. The ends were cut back, 2 bases at V and 6 bases at J, with 14 bases in the middle. The V gene's germline CDR1 is SGHAT and CDR2 FQNNGV. The CDR3 totals 16 residues. This CDR3 is CASSLPPRVANSPLHF. The CDR3 DNA sequence: TGTGCCAGCAGCTTACCCCCCCGAGTAGCTAATTCACCCCTCCACTTT.

This chain connects TRBV9 to TRBJ1-5; possibly TRBD1 for D (5 bases). This CDR3 has 18 residues. V was pared by 2 bases and J by 0 bases, with 18 bases between. Looked up from germline, CDR1 is SGDLS and CDR2 is YYNGEE. The CDR3 is CASSVDPGWDDSNQPQHF. CDR3 bases: TGTGCCAGCAGCGTGGACCCAGGGTGGGATGATAGCAATCAGCCCCAGCATTTT.

The chain employs TRBV3-1 (or the pseudogene TRBV3-2) and TRBJ2-1; 15 bases align to TRBD2. Germline V CDR1 and CDR2: LGHDT, YNNKEL (reference sequence). This CDR3 region has 15 residues. V gave up 3 bases and J gave up 8 bases; unmatched junction bases: 2. CDR3 loop: CASSHGLAGGHEQFF. DNA for the CDR3: TGTGCCAGCAGCCACGGACTAGCGGGGGGGCATGAGCAGTTCTTC.

This clone was seen more than once but under ten times. The V gene is TRBV15, the J gene TRBJ1-2, with 7 bases fitting TRBD1. Trimming took 6 bases from V and 5 from J; bases not matched to a gene: 3. Germline assignment: CDR1 LNHNV and CDR2 YYDKDF (reference sequence). The CDR3 totals 12 residues. This CDR3 is CATSTGVYGYTF. The DNA of the CDR3 is TGTGCCACCAGTACAGGGGTTTATGGCTACACCTTC.

The chain carries TRBV18 and TRBJ1-1, with D uncertain. This CDR3 comprises 17 residues. CDR1 and CDR2 from the germline V gene are KGHSH and LQKENI. Between the trimmed V and J ends, which lost 6 bases and 0 bases, there was a span of 20 bases. For the CDR3, the DNA is TGTGCCAGCTCCCTTCAAGGAGGCAGGCTGTTGAACACTGAAGCTTTCTTT. Amino acids: CASSLQGGRLLNTEAFF.

The chain recombines TRBV30 with TRBJ2-5; D perhaps matches TRBD2 (5 bases). Germline V lookup: CDR1 GTSNPN, CDR2 SVGIG (reference sequence). The CDR3 spans 11 residues. Trimming cost V 6 bases and J 5 bases, with 10 bases left between them. The CDR3 nucleotides are TGTGCCTGTTCCCCGGGGGAGACCCAGTACTTC. Encoded protein: CACSPGETQYF.

The CDR3 DNA reads TGCGCCAGTCGACTAGCGGGGGGACACAATGAGCAGTTCTTC. As protein: CASRLAGGHNEQFF. The rearrangement uses TRBV10-2 and TRBJ2-1; 13 bases line up with TRBD2. With V trimmed by 9 bases and J by 5 bases, 4 bases remained unmatched. CDR3 length: 14 residues. Germline V gene sequence: CDR1 WSHSY, CDR2 SAAADI.

V gene TRBV18 combines with J gene TRBJ1-5, with D possibly being TRBD1 (5 bases). In germline, CDR1 is KGHSH, CDR2 LQKENI. CDR3 length: 15 residues. V lost 8 bases and J 1 base, leaving 15 bases between the germline ends. The CDR3 here is CASALGPGSNQPQHF. The CDR3 DNA follows: TGTGCCAGCGCACTGGGGCCCGGGAGCAATCAGCCCCAGCATTTT.

The chain employs TRBV9 and TRBJ2-2; TRBD1 matches at 9 bases. The V segment lost 0 bases and the J segment 12 bases; nucleotides outside the gene matches: 3. Looked up from germline, CDR1 is SGDLS and CDR2 is YYNGEE. CDR3 length equals 13 residues. The DNA for the CDR3 is TGTGCCAGCAGCGTAGGGGACAGGGTAAAGCTGTTTTTT. This sequence encodes CASSVGDRVKLFF.

This chain links TRBV28 with TRBJ2-1, with D maybe TRBD2 (5 bases). CDR1 and CDR2 (germline): MDHEN, SYDVKM. This CDR3 is built from 15 residues. Trimming took 2 bases from V and 4 from J, leaving 12 bases between them. Here the CDR3 DNA reads TGTGCCAGCAGTTTACCCGGAGGTCGGTACAATGAGCAGTTCTTC. This gives the protein CASSLPGGRYNEQFF.

The chain combines TRBV18 with TRBJ1-4; D possibly corresponds to TRBD1 (6 bases). The CDR3 runs to 15 residues. Trimming pared 4 bases from V and 4 bases from J, leaving 13 bases between. CDR1 and CDR2 from the germline V gene are KGHSH and LQKENI. CDR3 residues: CASSHNRAGNEKLFF. CDR3 bases: TGTGCCAGCTCACACAACAGGGCTGGTAATGAAAAACTGTTTTTT.

The genes are TRBV2 and TRBJ2-7; weak D call: TRBD1 (6 bases). Deletions cut 9 bases from V and 3 bases from J, with 21 bases between. The germline V gene has CDR1 SNHLY and CDR2 FYNNEI. The CDR3 loop spans 15 amino acids. In DNA, the CDR3 is TGTGCCAGGGGGGCGGTGATGGACCCTAACTACGAGCAGTACTTC. Protein sequence: CARGAVMDPNYEQYF.

V usage is TRBV5-1 and J usage is TRBJ1-2; 12 bases align to TRBD1. This CDR3 has 17 residues. Germline assignment: CDR1 SGHRS and CDR2 YFSETQ. With V trimmed by 8 bases and J by 7 bases, 18 bases remained unmatched. CDR3 nucleotide sequence: TGCGCCAGTTGGCCGGGACAGGGGGCTTGTTCCGTCTTTGGCTACACCTTC. This sequence encodes CASWPGQGACSVFGYTF.

The V and J genes are TRBV3-1 (or the pseudogene TRBV3-2) and TRBJ2-3; D gene unclear. Trimming took off 4 bases at V and 6 bases at J, with 11 bases between the two ends. This CDR3 has 13 residues. CDR1 and CDR2 from the germline V gene are LGHDT and YNNKEL (reference sequence). CDR3 nucleotide sequence: TGTGCCAGCAGCCCCGACCCCGGGGATACGCAGTATTTT. Protein sequence: CASSPDPGDTQYF.

The CDR3 region is CASSLVASQDTEAFF. The CDR3 coding sequence is TGCGCCAGCAGCTTGGTGGCGAGTCAGGACACTGAAGCTTTCTTT. The gene calls are TRBV5-1 and TRBJ1-1, with D uncertain. Per germline, CDR1 SGHRS and CDR2 YFSETQ. Trimming took 0 bases from V and 3 from J, leaving 12 bases between them. The CDR3 consists of 15 residues. The full variable domain, with the rest looked up from reference TRBV5-1 and TRBJ1-1, is KAGVTQTPRYLIKTRGQQVTLSCSPISGHRSVSWYQQTPGQGLQFLFEYFSETQRNKGNFPGRFSGRQFSNSRSEMNVSTLELGDSALYLCASSLVASQDTEAFFGQGTRLTVV.

This clone was found once. In the same sample, other DNA sequences code for this CDR3. The rearrangement joins TRBV18 to TRBJ1-5; TRBD1 is a possible D gene (6 bases). V lost 6 bases and J lost 7, with 16 bases in between. Germline CDR1 reads KGHSH; CDR2 reads LQKENI. The CDR3 loop spans 14 amino acids. The chain's CDR3 is CASSPTGGGQPQHF. CDR3 DNA sequence: TGTGCCAGCTCCCCAACGGGGGGCGGGCAGCCCCAGCATTTT.

This clone was detected a few times. The V gene is TRBV7-6, the J gene TRBJ2-2; tentatively, D is TRBD2 (6 bases). Germline lookup yields CDR1 SGHVS and CDR2 FNYEAQ. The CDR3 runs to 15 residues. V was trimmed by 5 bases and J by 1 base, leaving 11 bases between them. DNA of the CDR3: TGTGCCAGCAGCCCTCGGGGGTTGAACACCGGGGAGCTGTTTTTT. This encodes CASSPRGLNTGELFF.

The J gene is TRBJ2-2, the V gene TRBV5-4; no firm D call. Germline loops: CDR1 SGHNT, CDR2 YYREEE (reference sequence). The CDR3 is 13 amino acids. The ends were cut back, 2 bases at V and 9 bases at J, with 11 bases in the middle. The chain's CDR3 is CASSFEEARELFF. CDR3 sequence (DNA): TGTGCCAGCAGCTTCGAGGAAGCTAGGGAGCTGTTTTTT.

This chain links TRBV12-3 or TRBV12-4 with TRBJ2-2; D gene unclear. V was cut by 5 bases and J by 5 bases, with 9 bases left in between. The CDR3 sequence is 13 residues long. CDR3 sequence (DNA): TGTGCCAGCAGTCCCGAGATGACCGGGGAGCTGTTTTTT. Amino acids: CASSPEMTGELFF.

V and J are TRBV6-4 and TRBJ2-3; 13 bases match TRBD2. The V gene's germline CDR1 is MRHNA and CDR2 SNTAGT. With 6 bases clipped from V and 4 bases from J, the junction kept 4 bases outside the gene matches. This CDR3 spans 15 amino acids. In DNA, the CDR3 is TGTGCCAGCAGCCGACTAGCGGGGGGCGCAGATACGCAGTATTTT. Translation: CASSRLAGGADTQYF.

The chain joins TRBV5-4 to TRBJ2-7; 9 nucleotides line up with TRBD1. The germline V gene has CDR1 SGHNT and CDR2 YYREEE (reference sequence). V dropped 5 bases and J dropped 2; count of bases not matched to a gene: 8. The CDR3 runs 15 residues. CDR3 sequence: CASRSGTGSTYEQYF. As DNA, the CDR3 is TGTGCCAGCAGATCCGGGACAGGGAGCACCTACGAGCAGTACTTC. Combining the CDR3 with reference TRBV5-4 and TRBJ2-7 gives the whole variable domain ETGVTQSPTHLIKTRGQQVTLRCSSQSGHNTVSWYQQALGQGPQFIFQYYREEENGRGNFPPRFSGLQFPNYSSELNVNALELDDSALYLCASRSGTGSTYEQYFGPGTRLTVT.

The chain employs TRBV5-1 and TRBJ2-7, with D hard to call. This CDR3 is built from 12 residues. Germline V lookup: CDR1 SGHRS, CDR2 YFSETQ. Trimming removed 0 bases from V and 3 bases from J, with 4 bases in between. CDR3 protein: CASSLGHYEQYF. CDR3 DNA: TGCGCCAGCAGCTTGGGACACTACGAGCAGTACTTC. Combining the CDR3 with reference TRBV5-1 and TRBJ2-7 gives the whole variable domain KAGVTQTPRYLIKTRGQQVTLSCSPISGHRSVSWYQQTPGQGLQFLFEYFSETQRNKGNFPGRFSGRQFSNSRSEMNVSTLELGDSALYLCASSLGHYEQYFGPGTRLTVT.

This clone was counted only a few times. J is TRBJ1-2 and V is TRBV6-6; 9 positions agree with TRBD1. Germline trimming cut 0 bases from V and 4 bases from J; bases unmatched to any gene: 0. Germline values: CDR1 MNHNY, CDR2 SVGAGI (reference sequence). The CDR3 runs 14 residues. The CDR3 coding sequence is TGTGCCAGCAGTTACTCGACAGGGGGCTATGGCTACACCTTC. It specifies CASSYSTGGYGYTF.